A single sample gave rise to the 8 T cell receptor beta chains below, sequenced in a study of T cells in Graves' hyperthyroidism and ophthalmopathy. Amplification targeted TCR beta CDR3 regions from RNA transcripts. The HTBI primer set served for first-round RT-PCR of the TCR CDR3. One entry per CDR3 protein, called by TCRdb with MiXCR from the multiplex PCR reads. The sample has over 350,000 distinct CDR3 sequences; around 18% are singletons. The specimen sequenced was blood. These receptors were taken from a man in his late teens or twenties with Graves' ophthalmopathy.

This clonotype has at least ten counts. The chain combines TRBV28 with TRBJ1-2; tentatively, D is TRBD1 (6 bases). Germline V gene sequence: CDR1 MDHEN, CDR2 SYDVKM. CDR3 length: 14 residues. V was cut by 7 bases and J by 4 bases, with 16 bases left in between. The CDR3 loop is CASTPPGALYGYTF. The CDR3 bases are TGTGCCAGCACTCCCCCGGGGGCGCTCTATGGCTACACCTTC.

The count of this clonotype is one. The genes are TRBV24-1 and TRBJ2-2; 7 bases map to TRBD1. CDR1 KGHDR and CDR2 SFDVKD come from the germline V gene. The CDR3 contains 15 residues. Germline trimming cut 8 bases from V and 5 bases from J; bases unmatched to any gene: 10. The CDR3 sequence: CATTKGAPGTGELFF. DNA for the CDR3: TGTGCCACCACCAAGGGGGCTCCCGGGACCGGGGAGCTGTTTTTT.

Many counts were recorded for this clonotype. The CDR3 protein is CASSLGGAKNTEAFF. DNA of the CDR3: TGCGCCAGCAGCTTGGGGGGGGCGAAGAACACTGAAGCTTTCTTT. The chain couples TRBV5-1 to TRBJ1-1; the D gene is possibly TRBD1 (6 bases). Germline V gene sequence: CDR1 SGHRS, CDR2 YFSETQ. The CDR3 runs 15 residues. Trimming took 0 bases from V and 1 from J, leaving 10 bases between them.

Many counts were recorded for this clonotype. The chain couples TRBV28 to TRBJ1-2; 8 bases line up with TRBD1. There are 15 residues in the CDR3. Germline CDR1 MDHEN, CDR2 SYDVKM. V was pared by 1 base and J by 3 bases, with 4 bases of the junction left unmatched. This CDR3 reads CASSLSPTGDYGYTF. The CDR3 DNA reads as TGTGCCAGCAGTTTATCACCGACAGGGGACTATGGCTACACCTTC.

About this clonotype itself: A much larger clone sits a single nucleotide away, making a read error possible. The CDR3 reads CASSSGTGATNEELFF. In DNA form, the CDR3 reads TGTGCCAGCAGTTCCGGGACAGGGGCTACTAATGAAGAACTGTTTTTT. This chain joins TRBV12-3 or TRBV12-4 and TRBJ1-4; 10 bases fit TRBD1. There are 16 residues in the CDR3.

The chain is built from TRBV20-1 and TRBJ2-1; 10 positions agree with TRBD1. This CDR3 region has 14 residues. Germline loops: CDR1 DFQATT, CDR2 SNEGSKA (reference sequence). Trimming removed 1 base from V and 7 bases from J; junction bases left unmatched: 4. The CDR3 spells CSARGDRGRNEQFF. The CDR3 DNA is TGCAGTGCTAGAGGTGACAGGGGGCGTAATGAGCAGTTCTTC.

This clonotype was recorded a few times. The chain employs TRBV4-1 and TRBJ1-1; D gene uncertain. V was cut by 7 bases and J by 6 bases, with 15 bases left in between. The CDR3 runs 13 residues. CDR1 is MGHRA, CDR2 YSYEKL, per germline. DNA for the CDR3: TGCGCCAGCACCTGGACGGGAGGGTCTGAAGCTTTCTTT. Amino acid sequence: CASTWTGGSEAFF.

This clonotype was observed many times. The V and J genes are TRBV29-1 and TRBJ1-4, with a possible D match to TRBD1 (5 bases). CDR1 is SQVTM and CDR2 is ANQGSEA in the germline V gene. The CDR3 extends over 12 amino acids. V shed 4 bases and J shed 9 bases, with 12 bases lying between them. CDR3 coding DNA: TGCAGCGTTGTGCAGGGAGGTCAAAAACTGTTTTTT. Its protein is CSVVQGGQKLFF.